This TCR beta chain appears in the sequencing data of a study of cytomegalovirus exposure and HLA in healthy donors. Study-wide context: A subsequent analysis reported that the 120 or so validation repertoires were produced on the same platform that had also been used for the roughly 700 first-cohort repertoires.

The repertoire was sequenced with immunoSEQ multiplex PCR; TCRdb's copy has only in-frame clones and lacks some. The sample has approximately 98,000 clones; almost 96% are singletons. The CDR3 has 13 residues. Germline lookup yields CDR1 LNHDA and CDR2 SQIVND (reference sequence). Trimming cost V 3 bases and J 3 bases, with 8 bases left between them. About this clone: What it recognizes is unknown.

Whole-study results and caveats: With high specificity and sensitivity, the classifier reportedly diagnosed cytomegalovirus status. The TCR clusters that emerged in the first cohort tended, a later analysis found, to co-occur in the roughly 120 validation repertoires. Investigators reported 150 to 200 TCR beta chains as tied to cytomegalovirus.

Sequenced material: PBMCs. This chain joins TRBV19 and TRBJ1-1; possibly TRBD1 for D (5 bases). The receptor was derived from a young woman in good health and CMV-seronegative. As DNA, the CDR3 is TGTGCCAGTAGTATCGGGGGATACACTGAAGCTTTCTTT. This codes for CASSIGGYTEAFF. The entire variable domain, with the rest obtained from reference TRBV19 and TRBJ1-1, is as follows: DGGITQSPKYLFRKEGQNVTLSCEQNLNHDAMYWYRQDPGQGLRLIYYSQIVNDFQKGDIAEGYSVSREKKESFPLTVTSAQKNPTAFYLCASSIGGYTEAFFGQGTRLTVV.